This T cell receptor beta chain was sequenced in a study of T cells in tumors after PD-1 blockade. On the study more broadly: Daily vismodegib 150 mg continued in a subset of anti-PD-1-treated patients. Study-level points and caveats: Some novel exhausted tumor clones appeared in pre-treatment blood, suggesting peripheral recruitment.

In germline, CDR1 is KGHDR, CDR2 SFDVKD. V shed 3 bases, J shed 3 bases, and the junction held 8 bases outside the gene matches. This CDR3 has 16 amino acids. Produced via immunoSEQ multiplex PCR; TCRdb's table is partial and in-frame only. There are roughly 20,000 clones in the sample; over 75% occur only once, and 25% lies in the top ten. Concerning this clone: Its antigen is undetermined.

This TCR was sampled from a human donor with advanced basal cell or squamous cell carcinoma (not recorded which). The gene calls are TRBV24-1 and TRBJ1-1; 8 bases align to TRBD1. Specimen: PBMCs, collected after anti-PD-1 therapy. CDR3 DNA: TGTGCCACCAGTGATACACTCACGGGACAGGACACTGAAGCTTTCTTT. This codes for CATSDTLTGQDTEAFF.